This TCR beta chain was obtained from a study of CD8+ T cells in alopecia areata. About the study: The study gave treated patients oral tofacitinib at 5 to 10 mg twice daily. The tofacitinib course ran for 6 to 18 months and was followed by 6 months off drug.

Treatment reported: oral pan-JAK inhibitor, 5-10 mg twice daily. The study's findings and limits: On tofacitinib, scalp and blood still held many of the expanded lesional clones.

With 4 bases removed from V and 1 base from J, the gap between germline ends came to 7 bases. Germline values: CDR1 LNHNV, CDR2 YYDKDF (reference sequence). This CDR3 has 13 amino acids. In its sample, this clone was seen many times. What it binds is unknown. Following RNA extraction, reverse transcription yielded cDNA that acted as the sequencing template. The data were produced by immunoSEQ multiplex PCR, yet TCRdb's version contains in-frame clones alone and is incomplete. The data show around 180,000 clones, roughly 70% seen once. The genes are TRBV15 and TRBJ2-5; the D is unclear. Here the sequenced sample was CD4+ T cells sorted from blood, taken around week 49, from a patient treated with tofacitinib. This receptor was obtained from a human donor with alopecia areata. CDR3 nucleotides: TGTGCCACCAGCACCCCGCTCCAAGAGACCCAGTACTTC. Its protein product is CATSTPLQETQYF.